Listed below are T cell receptor beta chains from one sample, sequenced in a study of yellow fever vaccine responses in identical twins. TCRdb called the RT-PCR reads again in MiXCR, with one record for every CDR3 protein. The table shows 1,000 or so distinct CDR3 sequences, with around 76% occurring only once. Sequenced here: T cells from blood (PBMCs), unsorted or a sorted subset (not recorded which), sampled before or after yellow fever vaccination (not recorded which). These receptors all stem from a female donor who received the yellow fever vaccine. The CDR3 runs from the conserved cysteine through the conserved F or W. D genes are given only for firm matches. Not every row has a clone size; where given, it reads once, few, many or a size class.

>TRBV20-1|TRBJ1-2|-|-
CSAAEGLLPGYTF
TGCAGTGCTGCAGAGGGCCTACTGCCAGGCTACACCTTC
>TRBV30|TRBJ1-2|few|-
CAWSGGLYGYTF
TGTGCCTGGAGTGGGGGGCTCTATGGCTACACCTTC
>TRBV11-1|TRBJ2-2|-|-
CASSSQVYTGELFF
TGTGCCAGCAGCTCACAGGTGTACACCGGGGAGCTGTTTTTT
>TRBV7-7|TRBJ1-1|-|-
CASSLTENTEAFF
TGTGCTAGCAGCTTGACGGAGAACACTGAAGCTTTCTTT
>TRBV10-1|TRBJ2-7|-|-
CASTLTYEQYF
TGCGCCAGCACCCTAACGTACGAGCAGTACTTC
>TRBV29-1|TRBJ1-3|-|-
CSVGTGNTIYF
TGCAGCGTAGGGACTGGAAACACCATATATTTT
>TRBV4-2|TRBJ2-2|-|TRBD2
CASSPGAGGGTGELFF
TGTGCCAGCAGCCCGGGGGCGGGAGGAGGTACCGGGGAGCTGTTTTTT
>TRBV11-1|TRBJ2-3|-|-
CASSLEAWVRTDTQYF
TGTGCCAGCAGCTTAGAAGCTTGGGTCAGAACAGATACGCAGTATTTT
>TRBV5-4|TRBJ1-5|-|-
CASSLVLGTHRGPQHF
TGTGCCAGCAGCCTGGTATTGGGGACGCACCGGGGGCCCCAGCATTTT
>TRBV6-5|TRBJ1-3|-|-
CASSYGTGNTIYF
TGTGCCAGCAGTTACGGAACTGGAAACACCATATATTTT
>TRBV4-1|TRBJ1-5|-|-
CASKDQEGSNQPQHF
TGCGCCAGCAAGGACCAGGAAGGTAGCAATCAGCCCCAGCATTTT
>TRBV11-1|TRBJ2-3|-|-
CASSLGRYADTQYF
TGTGCCAGCAGCTTAGGCCGCTACGCAGATACGCAGTATTTT
>TRBV4-3|TRBJ2-1|-|-
CASSQEASIFLDEQFF
TGCGCCAGCAGCCAAGAGGCTAGTATCTTTCTGGATGAGCAGTTCTTC
>TRBV12-3/TRBV12-4|TRBJ1-2|few|TRBD1
CASRQQGRVHGYTF
TGTGCCAGCAGACAACAGGGGCGGGTGCATGGCTACACCTTC
>TRBV4-3|TRBJ2-1|hyperexpanded|-
CASSLTDNEQFF
TGCGCCAGCAGCCTGACAGACAATGAGCAGTTCTTC
>TRBV30|TRBJ1-3|few|-
CALKVVSSGNTIYF
TGTGCCTTAAAGGTTGTGAGCTCTGGAAACACCATATATTTT
>TRBV4-1|TRBJ2-3|-|-
CASSQPTRRRGSDTQYF
TGCGCCAGCAGCCAGCCCACGAGAAGAAGAGGGTCAGATACGCAGTATTTT
>TRBV6-2/TRBV6-3|TRBJ2-1|-|TRBD2
CASSLTSGYYNEQFF
TGTGCCAGCAGCTTGACTAGCGGGTACTACAATGAGCAGTTCTTC
>TRBV15|TRBJ1-4|-|-
CATSRGWEKLFF
TGTGCCACCAGCAGAGGGTGGGAAAAACTGTTTTTT
>TRBV12-3/TRBV12-4|TRBJ1-2|-|TRBD1
CASSLRDRGARNYGYTF
TGTGCCAGCAGTTTAAGGGACAGGGGGGCCCGGAACTATGGCTACACCTTC
>TRBV11-1|TRBJ2-2|-|-
CASNSQSGSLGELFF
TGTGCCAGCAACTCACAATCGGGGAGTCTGGGGGAGCTGTTTTTT
>TRBV10-3|TRBJ2-5|-|TRBD2
CAISEDSGLAGVETQYF
TGTGCCATCAGTGAGGACTCGGGACTAGCGGGAGTGGAGACCCAGTACTTC
>TRBV6-2/TRBV6-3|TRBJ2-7|-|TRBD2
CASSYPLSGRSDEQYF
TGTGCCAGCAGTTACCCGCTAAGCGGGAGGTCCGACGAGCAGTACTTC
>TRBV10-3|TRBJ2-7|-|TRBD2
CAISESPGLGPQREQYF
TGTGCCATCAGTGAGTCTCCGGGACTAGGTCCGCAGCGCGAGCAGTACTTC
>TRBV7-1|TRBJ2-3|-|TRBD2
CASDLAGGADTQYF
TGTGCCAGCGATCTAGCGGGGGGGGCAGATACGCAGTATTTT
>TRBV4-3|TRBJ1-2|-|-
CASSQEQRANYGYTF
TGCGCCAGCAGCCAAGAACAGCGTGCTAACTATGGCTACACCTTC
>TRBV6-5|TRBJ1-2|-|-
CASSYLGGSGYTF
TGTGCCAGCAGTTACTTGGGAGGTTCCGGCTACACCTTC
>TRBV4-1|TRBJ2-7|once|TRBD1
CASSQGQGAHYEQYF
TGCGCCAGCAGCCAGGGACAGGGCGCCCACTACGAGCAGTACTTC
>TRBV15|TRBJ2-3|-|-
CATSPTGPADTQYF
TGTGCCACCAGCCCTACTGGACCTGCAGATACGCAGTATTTT
>TRBV30|TRBJ1-2|once|TRBD1
CALSGTEINYGYTF
TGTGCACTAAGCGGGACAGAGATTAACTATGGCTACACCTTC
>TRBV24-1|TRBJ1-1|-|-
CATSDLWPKGAFF
TGTGCCACCAGTGATTTGTGGCCCAAGGGAGCTTTCTTT
>TRBV13|TRBJ2-7|-|-
CASRSGPFSSYEQYF
TGTGCCAGCAGATCCGGGCCGTTTAGCTCCTACGAGCAGTACTTC
>TRBV7-3|TRBJ2-1|few|-
CASSLTLVNEQFF
TGTGCCAGCAGCTTAACACTCGTCAATGAGCAGTTCTTC
>TRBV12-3/TRBV12-4|TRBJ2-1|-|TRBD2
CASSPLAGAPFYNEQFF
TGTGCCAGCAGTCCCCTAGCGGGGGCGCCCTTTTACAATGAGCAGTTCTTC
>TRBV5-6|TRBJ2-3|-|-
CASSRTASTDTQYF
TGTGCCAGCAGCCGGACAGCTAGCACAGATACGCAGTATTTT
>TRBV20-1|TRBJ2-5|-|TRBD2
CSASPTSGEKTQYF
TGCAGTGCTAGCCCGACTAGCGGGGAAAAGACCCAGTACTTC
>TRBV11-2|TRBJ2-4|-|-
CASSSQAAKNIQYF
TGTGCCAGCAGCTCCCAAGCAGCCAAAAACATTCAGTACTTC
>TRBV15|TRBJ1-2|-|-
CATSGTGLVGYTF
TGTGCCACCAGCGGAACAGGGCTGGTTGGCTACACCTTC
>TRBV9|TRBJ2-2|once|-
CASSVDDPLGELFF
TGTGCCAGCAGCGTAGACGATCCGTTGGGGGAGCTGTTTTTT
>TRBV5-1|TRBJ1-2|-|-
CASSPVGGTYGYTF
TGCGCCAGCAGCCCGGTCGGGGGGACCTATGGCTACACCTTC
>TRBV6-1|TRBJ2-7|few|-
CASRLGGGRLHEQYF
TGTGCCAGCAGGCTAGGAGGAGGGCGGCTACACGAGCAGTACTTC
>TRBV7-9|TRBJ2-7|-|TRBD1
CASSSGQGLTYEQYF
TGTGCCAGCAGCTCTGGACAGGGGCTCACCTACGAGCAGTACTTC
>TRBV11-3|TRBJ1-2|-|TRBD1
CASSPGQTNYGYTF
TGTGCCAGCAGCCCGGGACAGACTAACTATGGCTACACCTTC
>TRBV6-2/TRBV6-3|TRBJ1-6|-|-
CASSYSGQGNSPLHF
TGTGCCAGCAGTTACTCTGGGCAAGGCAATTCACCCCTCCACTTT
>TRBV7-9|TRBJ2-1|-|TRBD2
CASSLRLAGQNEQFF
TGTGCCAGCAGCCTTAGGCTAGCGGGGCAGAATGAGCAGTTCTTC